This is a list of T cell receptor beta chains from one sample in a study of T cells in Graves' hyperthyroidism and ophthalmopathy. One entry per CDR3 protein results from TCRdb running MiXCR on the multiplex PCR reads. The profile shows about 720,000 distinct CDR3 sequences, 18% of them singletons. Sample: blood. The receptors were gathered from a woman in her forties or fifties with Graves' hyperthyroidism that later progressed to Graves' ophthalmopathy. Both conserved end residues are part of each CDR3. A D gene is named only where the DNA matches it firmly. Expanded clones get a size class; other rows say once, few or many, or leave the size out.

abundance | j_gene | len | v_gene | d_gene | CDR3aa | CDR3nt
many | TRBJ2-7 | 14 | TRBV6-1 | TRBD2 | CASNESGLGNEQYF | TGTGCCAGCAACGAATCGGGACTAGGAAACGAGCAGTACTTC
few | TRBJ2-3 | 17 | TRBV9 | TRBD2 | CASSVAPGGGFTDTQYF | TGTGCCAGCAGCGTAGCTCCGGGAGGAGGGTTCACAGATACGCAGTATTTT
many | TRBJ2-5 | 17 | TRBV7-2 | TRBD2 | CASSLAGQAGGVETQYF | TGTGCCAGCAGCTTAGCCGGCCAAGCGGGGGGGGTGGAGACCCAGTACTTC
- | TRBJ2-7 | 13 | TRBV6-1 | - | CASKRVSNYEQYF | TGTGCCTCCAAGAGGGTATCCAACTACGAGCAGTACTTC
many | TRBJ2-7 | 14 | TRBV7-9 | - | CASSFDGSSYEQYF | TGTGCCAGCAGCTTCGACGGCAGCTCCTACGAGCAGTACTTC
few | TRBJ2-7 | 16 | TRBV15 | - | CATSRDLRSSQNEQYF | TGTGCCACCAGCAGAGATCTCCGAAGCTCTCAGAACGAGCAGTACTTC
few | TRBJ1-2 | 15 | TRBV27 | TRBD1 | CASSLRAGGGYGYTF | TGTGCCAGCAGTTTAAGGGCAGGGGGTGGCTATGGCTACACCTTC
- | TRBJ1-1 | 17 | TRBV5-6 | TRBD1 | CASSFPMQGARSTEAFF | TGTGCCAGCAGCTTTCCCATGCAGGGGGCCAGGAGCACTGAAGCTTTCTTT
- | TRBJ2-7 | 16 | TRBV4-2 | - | CASSQVPLTGSYEQYF | TGTGCCAGCAGCCAAGTCCCACTGACCGGCTCCTACGAGCAGTACTTC
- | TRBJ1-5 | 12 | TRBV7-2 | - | CASTGNNQPQHF | TGTGCCAGCACCGGTAACAATCAGCCCCAGCATTTT
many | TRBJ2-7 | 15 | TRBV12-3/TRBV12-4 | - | CASSASVPSSYEQYF | TGTGCCAGCAGTGCGAGCGTCCCGAGCTCCTACGAGCAGTACTTC
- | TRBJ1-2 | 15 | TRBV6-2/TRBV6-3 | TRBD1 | CASSRITGGRYGYTF | TGTGCCAGCAGTCGTATTACAGGGGGAAGGTATGGCTACACCTTC
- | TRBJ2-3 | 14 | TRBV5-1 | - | CASSVGTSADTQYF | TGCGCCAGCAGCGTGGGGACCAGTGCAGATACGCAGTATTTT
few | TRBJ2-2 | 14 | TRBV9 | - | CASRVSTNTGELFF | TGTGCCAGCAGGGTCTCGACGAACACCGGGGAGCTGTTTTTT
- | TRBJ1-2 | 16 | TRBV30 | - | CAWSSTGTPGPYGYTF | TGTGCCTGGAGTAGCACCGGGACCCCGGGGCCGTATGGCTACACCTTC
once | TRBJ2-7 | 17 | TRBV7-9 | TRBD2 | CASKRTSGTAASYEQYF | TGTGCCAGCAAAAGGACTAGCGGGACGGCCGCCTCCTACGAGCAGTACTTC
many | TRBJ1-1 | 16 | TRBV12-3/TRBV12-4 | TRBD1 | CASTPSATGGRTEAFF | TGTGCCAGCACCCCCAGCGCGACAGGGGGCAGGACTGAAGCTTTCTTT
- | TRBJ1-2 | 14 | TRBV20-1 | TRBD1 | CSAPTGGLGHGYTF | TGCAGTGCCCCGACAGGGGGATTGGGGCATGGCTACACCTTC
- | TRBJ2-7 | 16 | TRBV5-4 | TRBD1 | CASSQSTRTGAYEQYF | TGTGCCAGCAGCCAGAGCACAAGGACAGGGGCCTACGAGCAGTACTTC
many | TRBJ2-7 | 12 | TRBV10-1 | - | CASSEDGYEQYF | TGCGCCAGCAGTGAGGACGGATACGAGCAGTACTTC
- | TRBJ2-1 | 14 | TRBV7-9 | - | CASSLDPGLYEQFF | TGTGCCAGCAGCTTAGATCCAGGTCTTTATGAGCAGTTCTTC
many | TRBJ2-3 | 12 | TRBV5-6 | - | CASSLRSGTQYF | TGTGCCAGCAGCTTGAGGTCAGGTACGCAGTATTTT
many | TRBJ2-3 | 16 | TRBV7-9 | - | CASSLELAVSTDTQYF | TGTGCCAGCAGCTTAGAACTAGCCGTAAGCACAGATACGCAGTATTTT
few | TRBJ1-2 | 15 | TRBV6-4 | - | CASIPDRRRHYGYTF | TGTGCCAGCATACCTGACAGGAGAAGACACTATGGCTACACCTTC
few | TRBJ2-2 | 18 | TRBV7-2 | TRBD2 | CASSPRLAGGGNTGELFF | TGTGCCAGCAGCCCCCGACTAGCGGGGGGTGGGAACACCGGGGAGCTGTTTTTT
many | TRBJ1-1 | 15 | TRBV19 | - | CASAPLDSLFPEAFF | TGTGCCAGCGCGCCCTTGGACAGTTTGTTCCCTGAAGCTTTCTTT
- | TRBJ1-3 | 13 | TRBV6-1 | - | CASNKVSGNTIYF | TGTGCCAGCAACAAGGTCTCTGGAAACACCATATATTTT
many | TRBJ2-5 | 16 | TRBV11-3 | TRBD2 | CASSLGVAGVQETQYF | TGTGCCAGCAGCTTAGGGGTAGCGGGGGTCCAAGAGACCCAGTACTTC
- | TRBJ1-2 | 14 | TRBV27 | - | CASSRQRNVYGYTF | TGTGCCAGCAGTCGACAGAGAAACGTATATGGCTACACCTTC
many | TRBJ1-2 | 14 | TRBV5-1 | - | CASSLGRPDYGYTF | TGCGCCAGCAGCTTGGGCAGGCCGGACTATGGCTACACCTTC
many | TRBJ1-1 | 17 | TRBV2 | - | CASISIVSGGLGTEAFF | TGTGCCAGCATTTCTATTGTTTCCGGGGGGCTGGGTACTGAAGCTTTCTTT
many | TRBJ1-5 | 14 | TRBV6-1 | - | CASSATNWNQPQHF | TGTGCCAGCAGTGCGACAAACTGGAATCAGCCCCAGCATTTT
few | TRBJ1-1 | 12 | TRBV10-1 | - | CASSESPGVTFF | TGCGCCAGCAGTGAGTCCCCGGGAGTAACTTTCTTT
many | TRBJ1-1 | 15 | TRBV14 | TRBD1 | CASSQYRGLRTEAFF | TGTGCCAGCAGCCAGTACAGGGGGCTGAGGACTGAAGCTTTCTTT
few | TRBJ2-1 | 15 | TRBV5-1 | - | CASSLTGPFLEEQFF | TGCGCCAGCAGCTTAACCGGGCCGTTCTTGGAAGAGCAGTTCTTC
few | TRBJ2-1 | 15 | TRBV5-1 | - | CASSDEGVRYNEQFF | TGCGCCAGCAGCGACGAGGGAGTCCGGTACAATGAGCAGTTCTTC
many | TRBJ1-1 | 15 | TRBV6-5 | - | CASSYWAAMNTEAFF | TGTGCCAGCAGTTACTGGGCAGCCATGAACACTGAAGCTTTCTTT
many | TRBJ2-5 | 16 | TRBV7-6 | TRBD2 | CASSLWEAGERETQYF | TGTGCCAGCAGCTTATGGGAAGCGGGGGAGCGGGAGACCCAGTACTTC
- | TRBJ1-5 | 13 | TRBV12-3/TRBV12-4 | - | CASSLALIQPQHF | TGTGCCAGCAGTTTAGCCCTTATCCAGCCCCAGCATTTT
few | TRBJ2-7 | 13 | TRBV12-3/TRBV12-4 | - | CASSFRPAYEQYF | TGTGCCAGCAGTTTCCGGCCAGCATACGAGCAGTACTTC
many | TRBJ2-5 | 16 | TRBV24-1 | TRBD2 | CATAHAVAGGSETQYF | TGTGCCACCGCACACGCCGTAGCGGGGGGATCAGAGACCCAGTACTTC
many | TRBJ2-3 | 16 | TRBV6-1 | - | CASSPDYYLGSDTQYF | TGTGCCAGCAGCCCCGACTACTACCTAGGTTCAGATACGCAGTATTTT
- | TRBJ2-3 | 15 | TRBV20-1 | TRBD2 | CSASWASGLGFPQYF | TGCAGTGCTAGTTGGGCTAGCGGGTTGGGATTTCCGCAGTATTTT
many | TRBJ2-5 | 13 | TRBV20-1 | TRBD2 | CSASPGGFETQYF | TGCAGTGCTAGCCCCGGGGGGTTCGAGACCCAGTACTTC
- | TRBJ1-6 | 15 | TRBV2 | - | CASSLKGVHNSPLHF | TGTGCCAGCAGTTTAAAGGGGGTTCATAATTCACCCCTCCACTTT
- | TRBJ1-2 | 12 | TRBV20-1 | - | CSAIQLNYGYTF | TGCAGTGCTATTCAATTAAACTATGGCTACACCTTC